A selection of T cell receptor beta chains follows, all from one sample in a study of cytomegalovirus exposure and HLA in healthy donors. Clones were sequenced by immunoSEQ multiplex PCR, and TCRdb holds only the in-frame ones, with some missing. Among about 180,000 clones listed, roughly 75% were seen once. Sequencing used PBMCs. All receptors come from a man aged 40-55 years in good health and CMV-seronegative. Each CDR3 is given without its conserved first and last residue.

j_call v_call cdr3_aa
TRBJ2-3 TRBV6-4 ASSVQPSTDTQY
TRBJ1-5 TRBV29-1 SVEDWVRDRGDSNQPQH
TRBJ1-5 TRBV6-5 ASSNGQILDGPQH
TRBJ2-1 TRBV9 ASSARTGGRSYNEQF
TRBJ2-7 TRBV7-2 ASNFAGGQGSEQY
TRBJ2-5 TRBV2 ASSVGASLDETQY
TRBJ2-1 TRBV5-6 ASSLDSYNEQF
TRBJ1-1 TRBV6-5 ASSYPRTGGFTEAF
TRBJ1-6 TRBV11-2 ASSLKAGSPLH
TRBJ2-7 TRBV10-3 AISEVTGNLYEQY
TRBJ1-6 TRBV6-6 ASITSSYNSPLH
TRBJ2-1 TRBV6-4 ASSDSYLAGVGEQF
TRBJ2-3 TRBV5-1 ASSGGQGTQDTQY
TRBJ2-3 TRBV6-4 ASSVAGFTDTQY
TRBJ2-2 TRBV9 ASSVGARTGGNTGELF
TRBJ1-2 TRBV2 ASATLRGRDGYT
TRBJ1-1 TRBV28 ASSLSPGTEAF
TRBJ1-2 TRBV5-1 ASSNTTGHYGYT
TRBJ1-2 TRBV7-2 ASSLTGIPYGYT
TRBJ1-3 TRBV5-1 ASSPSGVAYSGNTIY
TRBJ1-5 TRBV19 AAGGPDVGNQPQH
TRBJ2-2 TRBV5-3 ARSLNWELF
TRBJ1-2 TRBV18 ASSQTGTSTNYGYT
TRBJ2-5 TRBV7-9 ASSFTRGTSGSGETQY
TRBJ2-2 TRBV5-4 ASSPRPGPNTGELF
TRBJ2-1 TRBV5-1 ASSLSTSLHNEQF
TRBJ2-3 TRBV5-1 ATAAGSTDTQY
TRBJ2-3 TRBV19 ASSIDRRSLWY
TRBJ2-7 TRBV18 ASSPPSTPTYEQY
TRBJ2-3 TRBV19 ASSKAPSGVDTQY
TRBJ2-5 TRBV5-1 ASGKTGDVQETQY
TRBJ2-7 TRBV6-5 ASSTTGLSPNEQY
TRBJ1-2 TRBV7-9 ASSLASGGYGYT
TRBJ2-2 TRBV9 ASSVGTSGGTTGELF
TRBJ1-5 TRBV7-2 ASSLVLGGNQPQH
TRBJ2-7 TRBV7-2 ASSFGTGGANEQY
TRBJ1-1 TRBV5-1 ASSQQGAKAEAF
TRBJ2-1 TRBV11-3 ASSPSSSYNEQF
TRBJ2-1 TRBV15 ATSPPGQGRLNEQF
TRBJ2-2 TRBV10-3 AIRTGIPHGELF
TRBJ1-1 TRBV10-3 AITGLANTEAF
TRBJ2-7 TRBV5-1 ASRLSGGADEQY
TRBJ1-1 TRBV19 ASSTQWGGTEAF
TRBJ2-7 TRBV11-2 ASSFSSGYEQY
TRBJ2-1 TRBV20-1 SASRGNEQF
TRBJ2-7 TRBV7-9 ASSSLAGAHEQY
TRBJ2-5 TRBV19 ATRQVRAQETQY
TRBJ2-5 TRBV2 ASSEEGGLETQY
TRBJ1-3 TRBV5-1 ASSPGQVSGENTIY
TRBJ2-5 TRBV5-6 ASSLGRVFRRTQY
TRBJ2-7 TRBV11-3 ASSLDSSGYSYEQY
TRBJ2-1 TRBV5-6 ASSDYRGGEQF
TRBJ1-1 TRBV6-1 ASSGPRQGGTEAF
TRBJ1-5 TRBV10-3 AISLEANQPQH